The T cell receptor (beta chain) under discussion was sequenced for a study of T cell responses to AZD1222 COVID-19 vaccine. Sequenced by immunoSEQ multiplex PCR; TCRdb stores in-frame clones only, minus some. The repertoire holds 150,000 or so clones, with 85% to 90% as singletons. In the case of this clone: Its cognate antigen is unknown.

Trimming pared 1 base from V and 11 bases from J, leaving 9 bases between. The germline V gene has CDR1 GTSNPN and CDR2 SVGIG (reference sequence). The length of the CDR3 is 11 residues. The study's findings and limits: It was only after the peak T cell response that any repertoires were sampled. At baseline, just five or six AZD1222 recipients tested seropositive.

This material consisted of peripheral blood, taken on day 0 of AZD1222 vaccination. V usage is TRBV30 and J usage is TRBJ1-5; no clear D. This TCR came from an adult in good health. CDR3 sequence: CAWSDSKAQHF. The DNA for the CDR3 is TGTGCCTGGAGTGACTCCAAGGCCCAGCATTTT.